This section outlines one TCR beta chain sequence together with its context. This sample is drawn from a study of blood T cell repertoires in COVID-19. Whole-study context: Spain, Italy and the United States supplied samples that represented acute and convalescent COVID-19. The analysed material was cDNA or gDNA that came from T cells, B-cell-depleted T cells, or PBMCs.

The repertoire was sequenced with immunoSEQ multiplex PCR; TCRdb's copy has only in-frame clones and lacks some. Of 150,000 to 200,000 clones listed, 90% to 95% are singletons. Germline V gene lookup returns CDR1 SGHVS and CDR2 FQNEAQ. The CDR3 spans 15 residues. V lost 5 bases to trimming and J lost 0 bases; unmatched junction nucleotides: 6. Patients from Seattle were sampled longitudinally, starting during active infection. The clonotype comes from a woman aged 55-70 years with COVID-19, enrolled during active disease. The sequencing input was peripheral blood. The genes are TRBV7-8 and TRBJ2-7; 8 bases agree with TRBD1. Written as DNA, the CDR3 is TGTGCCAGCAGCCGGGGACAGGCGAGCTCCTACGAGCAGTACTTC. It encodes CASSRGQASSYEQYF.